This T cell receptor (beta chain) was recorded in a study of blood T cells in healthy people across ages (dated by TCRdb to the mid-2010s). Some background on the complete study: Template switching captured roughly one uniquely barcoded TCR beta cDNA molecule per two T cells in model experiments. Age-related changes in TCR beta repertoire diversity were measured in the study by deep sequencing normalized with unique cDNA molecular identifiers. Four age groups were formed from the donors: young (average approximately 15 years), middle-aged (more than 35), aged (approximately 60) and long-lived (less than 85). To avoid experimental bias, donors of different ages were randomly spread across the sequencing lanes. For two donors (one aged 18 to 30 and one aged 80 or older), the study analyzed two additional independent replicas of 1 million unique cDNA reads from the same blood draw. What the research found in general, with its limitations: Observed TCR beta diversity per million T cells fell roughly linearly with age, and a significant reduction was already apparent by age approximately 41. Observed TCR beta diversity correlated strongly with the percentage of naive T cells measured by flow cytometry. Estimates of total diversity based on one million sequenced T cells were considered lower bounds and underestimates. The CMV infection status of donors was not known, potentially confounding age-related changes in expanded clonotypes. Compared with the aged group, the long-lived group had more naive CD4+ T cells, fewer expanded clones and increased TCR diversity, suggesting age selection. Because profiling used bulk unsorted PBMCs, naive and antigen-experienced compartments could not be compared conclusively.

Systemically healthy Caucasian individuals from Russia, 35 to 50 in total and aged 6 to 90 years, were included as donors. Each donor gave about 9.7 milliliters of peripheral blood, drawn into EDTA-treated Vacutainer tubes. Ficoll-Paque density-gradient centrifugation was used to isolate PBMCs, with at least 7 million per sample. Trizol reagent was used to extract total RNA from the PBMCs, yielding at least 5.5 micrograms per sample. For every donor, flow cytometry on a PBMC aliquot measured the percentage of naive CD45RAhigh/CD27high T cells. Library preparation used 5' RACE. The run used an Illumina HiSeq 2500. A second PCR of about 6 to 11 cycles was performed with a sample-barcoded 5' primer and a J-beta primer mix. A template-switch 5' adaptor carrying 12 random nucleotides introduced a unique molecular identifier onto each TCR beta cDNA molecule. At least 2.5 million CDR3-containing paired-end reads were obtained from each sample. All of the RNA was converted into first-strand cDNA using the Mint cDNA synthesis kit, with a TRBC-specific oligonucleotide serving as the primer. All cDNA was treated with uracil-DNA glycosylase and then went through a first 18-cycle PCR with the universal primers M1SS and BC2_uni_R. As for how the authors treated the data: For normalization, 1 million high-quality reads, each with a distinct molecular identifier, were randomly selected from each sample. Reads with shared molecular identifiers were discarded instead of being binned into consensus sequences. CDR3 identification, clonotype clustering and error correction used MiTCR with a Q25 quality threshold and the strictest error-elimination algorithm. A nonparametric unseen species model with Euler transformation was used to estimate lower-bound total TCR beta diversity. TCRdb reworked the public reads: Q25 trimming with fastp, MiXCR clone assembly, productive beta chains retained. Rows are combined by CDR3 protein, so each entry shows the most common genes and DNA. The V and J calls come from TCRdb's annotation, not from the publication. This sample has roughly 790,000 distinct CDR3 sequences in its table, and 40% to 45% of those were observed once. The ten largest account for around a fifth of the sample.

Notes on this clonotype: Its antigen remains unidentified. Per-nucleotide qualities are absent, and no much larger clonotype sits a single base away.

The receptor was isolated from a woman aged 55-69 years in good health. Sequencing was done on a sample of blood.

The CDR3 amino acid sequence is: CASSTSLTGVGEQYF. The DNA sequence is given as TGTGCCAGCAGTACTTCCTTAACGGGAGTGGGCGAGCAGTACTTC. The V gene is TRBV27 and the J gene is TRBJ2-7; the D gene is perhaps TRBD2, from 6 matching bases. Via the germline V gene (reference sequence), CDR1 is MNHEY and CDR2 SMNVEV. From its cysteine to its phenylalanine, the CDR3 spans 15 amino acids. Only the CDR3 DNA stays, 45 bases, in frame from base 1. The germline ends are 20 bases apart after V is trimmed by 5 bases and J by 6 bases.